A selection of T cell receptor beta chains follows, all from one sample in a study of T cells after yellow fever vaccination. MiXCR, applied by TCRdb to the 5' RACE reads, yields one record per CDR3 protein. This sample has just under 600,000 distinct CDR3 sequences, with roughly 14% found just once. Here the sequenced sample was PBMCs, taken on the day of the yellow fever booster vaccination. These receptor sequences come from a man aged 25 to 40 who received the YFV17D yellow fever vaccine. The CDR3 runs from the conserved cysteine through the conserved F or W. Not all rows give a size; the values are once, few, many and, for expanded clones, a class.

abundance	v_gene	j_gene	CDR3aa
-	TRBV18	TRBJ2-3	CASSPRNGASTDTQYF
-	TRBV27	TRBJ1-6	CASSLVQESYSPLHF
few	TRBV11-2	TRBJ1-6	CASSLEYSAPLHF
few	TRBV7-2	TRBJ2-5	CASSPSWTSRETQYF
few	TRBV6-6	TRBJ2-7	CASSTHRDEQYF
few	TRBV19	TRBJ2-1	CASSIGWNEQFF
few	TRBV7-8	TRBJ1-4	CASRRDELDEKLFF
few	TRBV12-3/TRBV12-4	TRBJ2-2	CAQYSGQGNTGELFF
-	TRBV20-1	TRBJ2-3	CSANGLAGTDTQYF
-	TRBV12-3/TRBV12-4	TRBJ2-5	CASSLRGSGRGQETQYF
few	TRBV20-1	TRBJ2-1	CSAIVQGFSYNEQFF
-	TRBV10-3	TRBJ1-6	CAISDDGTGSSPLHF
-	TRBV7-2	TRBJ1-4	CASSLRAATNEKLFF
-	TRBV9	TRBJ2-1	CASSVEGVRVNEQFF
few	TRBV5-1	TRBJ1-1	CASSLSRLNTEAFF
-	TRBV19	TRBJ2-3	CASSIAWPTDTQYF
few	TRBV29-1	TRBJ2-7	CSVPGGHAPYEQYF
few	TRBV7-8	TRBJ1-1	CASSPVFVHTEAFF
few	TRBV12-3/TRBV12-4	TRBJ1-5	CASSLSKDQPQHF
-	TRBV14	TRBJ1-1	CASSQDLGYTEAFF
-	TRBV7-2	TRBJ2-1	CASSLAPRVANNEQFF
few	TRBV29-1	TRBJ2-3	CSVTFGGFSTDTQYF
-	TRBV20-1	TRBJ1-6	CSARGQASYNSPLHF
few	TRBV20-1	TRBJ2-5	CSALRGDSVLQETQYF
-	TRBV15	TRBJ1-5	CATSSTTAAPQHF
few	TRBV7-2	TRBJ2-1	CASSFLERTIKNEQFF
few	TRBV24-1	TRBJ2-1	CATSSSGRAGNEQFF
-	TRBV6-5	TRBJ2-5	CASSYSTSGRAPETQYF
-	TRBV20-1	TRBJ2-1	CSAPRAGREDEQFF
-	TRBV6-1	TRBJ1-5	CASRERTGRENQPQHF
-	TRBV20-1	TRBJ1-5	CSARGPNQPQHF
-	TRBV10-3	TRBJ2-7	CAISALAYEQYF
many	TRBV5-1	TRBJ2-7	CASSSGPASYEQYF
many	TRBV15	TRBJ2-1	CATSRDNNRGRYEQFF